The present TCR beta chain was sequenced within a study of cytomegalovirus exposure and HLA in healthy donors. The overall study: In a previous analysis, 110 million or so unique TCR beta sequences were found from about 190 million T cells. General study results and limits: HLA restriction was apparent for most CMV-associated TCR beta chains in a later analysis.

To note about this clone: Its antigen is still unknown.

This CDR3 is built from 17 residues. The trim removed 7 bases at V and 1 base at J, leaving 11 bases unmatched. The germline gives CDR1 MDHEN, CDR2 SYDVKM. The primer mix had 60 Vbeta and 13 Jbeta primers. TCRdb's copy holds only in-frame clones and misses some; the assay was immunoSEQ multiplex PCR. The table records about 250,000 clones, about 80% of them present only once. J is TRBJ1-4 and V is TRBV28, with 8 bases matching TRBD1. Input material: PBMCs. The sequence derives from a girl aged 2 to 9 in good health and CMV-seronegative. Here the CDR3 DNA reads TGTGCCAGCATTCGACAGGGGCGAGTGATAACTAATGAAAAACTGTTTTTT. Translation gives CASIRQGRVITNEKLFF. The complete variable domain, with remaining parts taken from reference TRBV28 and TRBJ1-4, reads DVKVTQSSRYLVKRTGEKVFLECVQDMDHENMFWYRQDPGLGLRLIYFSYDVKMKEKGDIPEGYSVSREKKERFSLILESASTNQTSMYLCASIRQGRVITNEKLFFGSGTQLSVL.